The 5 T cell receptor beta chains presented below share a single source sample, sequenced in a study of cytomegalovirus exposure and HLA in healthy donors. Generated by immunoSEQ multiplex PCR, the TCRdb table keeps only in-frame clones and is missing some. Of around 71,000 clones listed, roughly 94% are singletons. Sequencing was done on a sample of PBMCs. These TCRs come from a man aged 18-30 years in good health and CMV-seropositive.

The chain combines TRBV7-9 with TRBJ2-3; 7 bases agree with TRBD2. CDR3 size: 13 residues. The germline gives CDR1 SEHNR, CDR2 FQNEAQ (reference sequence). V lost 8 bases to trimming and J lost 6 bases; unmatched junction nucleotides: 8. CDR3 nucleotide sequence: TGTGCCAGCGGCGACGGGGGGTTGGATACGCAGTATTTT. Translated, it gives CASGDGGLDTQYF. Full variable domain (outside the CDR3, taken from reference TRBV7-9 and TRBJ2-3): DTGVSQNPRHKITKRGQNVTFRCDPISEHNRLYWYRQTLGQGPEFLTYFQNEAQLEKSRLLSDRFSAERPKGSFSTLEIQRTEQGDSAMYLCASGDGGLDTQYFGPGTRLTVL.

The rearrangement links TRBV5-1 to TRBJ2-5; TRBD1 matches 7 bases. Unmatched junction bases numbered 9, after V lost 5 bases and J lost 5 bases. Germline V gene lookup returns CDR1 SGHRS and CDR2 YFSETQ. CDR3 length equals 14 residues. CDR3 DNA sequence: TGCGCCAGCAGTTACGGACAGGAACGGGAGACCCAGTACTTC. As protein: CASSYGQERETQYF.

This chain joins TRBV11-2 and TRBJ1-1; D remains unclear. Germline values: CDR1 SGHAT, CDR2 FQNNGV. The V and J ends lost 3 bases and 7 bases respectively, with 12 bases between them. CDR3 size: 13 residues. CDR3 loop: CASSLTGGNEAFF. The CDR3 DNA reads TGTGCCAGCAGCTTGACGGGCGGGAATGAAGCTTTCTTT.

The chain recombines TRBV4-1 with TRBJ1-4; 10 positions match TRBD1. The CDR3 has 15 residues. In germline, CDR1 is MGHRA, CDR2 YSYEKL. The J segment lost 8 bases and the V segment lost 4 bases, leaving 7 bases of the junction unmatched. CDR3: CASSPTGQGLEKLFF. The CDR3 region has the DNA TGCGCCAGCAGCCCAACGGGACAGGGGTTGGAAAAACTGTTTTTT.

This sequence joins TRBV13 and TRBJ2-6; D gene ambiguous. CDR1 PRHDT and CDR2 FYEKMQ come from the germline V gene (reference sequence). The CDR3 loop spans 14 amino acids. V lost 1 base to trimming and J lost 3 bases, with 4 bases between them. In DNA, the CDR3 is TGTGCCAGCAGCTTAGTCTTTGGGGCCAACGTCCTGACTTTC. Translated, it gives CASSLVFGANVLTF.